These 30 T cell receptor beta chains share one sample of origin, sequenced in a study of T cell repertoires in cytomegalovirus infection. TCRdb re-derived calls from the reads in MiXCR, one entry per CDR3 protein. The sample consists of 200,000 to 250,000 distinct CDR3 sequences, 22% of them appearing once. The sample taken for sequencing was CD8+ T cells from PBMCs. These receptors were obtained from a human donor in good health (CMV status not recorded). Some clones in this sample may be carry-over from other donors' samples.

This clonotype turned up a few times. Here the CDR3 reads CASMRSPGRKNTEAFF. The CDR3, as DNA: TGTGCCAGCATGCGTTCACCTGGACGGAAGAACACTGAAGCTTTCTTT. The rearrangement links TRBV6-2 or TRBV6-3 to TRBJ1-1; D ambiguous. Germline V lookup: CDR1 MNHEY, CDR2 SVGEGT. There are 16 residues in the CDR3. Trimming left V 7 bases short and J 1 base short, with 19 bases between.

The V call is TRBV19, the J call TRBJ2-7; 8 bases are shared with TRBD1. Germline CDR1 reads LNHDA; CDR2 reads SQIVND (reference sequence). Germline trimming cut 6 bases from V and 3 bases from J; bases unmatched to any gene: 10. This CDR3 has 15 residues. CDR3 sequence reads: CASSLTGDIFYEQYF. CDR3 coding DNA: TGTGCCAGTAGCCTGACAGGGGATATCTTCTACGAGCAGTACTTC.

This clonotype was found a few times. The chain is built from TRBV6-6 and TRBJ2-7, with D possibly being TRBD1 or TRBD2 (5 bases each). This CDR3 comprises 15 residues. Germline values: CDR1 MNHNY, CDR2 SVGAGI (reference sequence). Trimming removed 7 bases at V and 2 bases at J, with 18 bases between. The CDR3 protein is CASTTTEGFTYEQYF. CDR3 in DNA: TGTGCCAGCACTACGACAGAGGGGTTCACCTACGAGCAGTACTTC.

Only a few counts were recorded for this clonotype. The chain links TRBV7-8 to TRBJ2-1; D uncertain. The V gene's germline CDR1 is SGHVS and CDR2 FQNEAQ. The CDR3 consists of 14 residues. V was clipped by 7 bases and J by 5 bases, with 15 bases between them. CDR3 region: CASTPHGFNNEQFF. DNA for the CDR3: TGTGCCAGCACCCCACACGGCTTCAACAATGAGCAGTTCTTC.

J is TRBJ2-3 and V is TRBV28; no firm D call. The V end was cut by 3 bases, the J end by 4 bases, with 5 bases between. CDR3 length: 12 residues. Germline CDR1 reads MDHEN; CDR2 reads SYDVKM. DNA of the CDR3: TGTGCCAGCAGTTTCCCCGCAGATACGCAGTATTTT. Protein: CASSFPADTQYF.

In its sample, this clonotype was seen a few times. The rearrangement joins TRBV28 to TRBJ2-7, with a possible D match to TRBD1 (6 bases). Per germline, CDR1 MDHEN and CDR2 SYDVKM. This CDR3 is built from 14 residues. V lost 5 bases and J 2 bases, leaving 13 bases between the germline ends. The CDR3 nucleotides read TGTGCCAGCAGTCGAGCGGACAGACCCTACGAGCAGTACTTC. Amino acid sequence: CASSRADRPYEQYF. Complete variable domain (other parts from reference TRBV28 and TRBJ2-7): DVKVTQSSRYLVKRTGEKVFLECVQDMDHENMFWYRQDPGLGLRLIYFSYDVKMKEKGDIPEGYSVSREKKERFSLILESASTNQTSMYLCASSRADRPYEQYFGPGTRLTVT.

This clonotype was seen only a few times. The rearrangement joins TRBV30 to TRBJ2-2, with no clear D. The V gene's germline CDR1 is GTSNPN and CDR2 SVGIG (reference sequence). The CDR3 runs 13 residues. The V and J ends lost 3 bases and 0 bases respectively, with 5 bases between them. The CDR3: CAWRLANTGELFF. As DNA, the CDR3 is TGTGCCTGGAGGTTGGCGAACACCGGGGAGCTGTTTTTT. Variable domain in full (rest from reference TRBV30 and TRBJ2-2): SQTIHQWPATLVQPVGSPLSLECTVEGTSNPNLYWYRQAAGRGLQLLFYSVGIGQISSEVPQNLSASRPQDRQFILSSKKLLLSDSGFYLCAWRLANTGELFFGEGSRLTVL.

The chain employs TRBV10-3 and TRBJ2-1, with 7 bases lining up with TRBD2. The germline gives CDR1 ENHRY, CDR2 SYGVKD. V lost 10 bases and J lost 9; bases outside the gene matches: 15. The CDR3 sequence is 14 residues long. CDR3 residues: CATGEGGGAAEQFF. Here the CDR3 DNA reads TGTGCCACTGGCGAGGGCGGGGGAGCAGCTGAGCAGTTCTTC.

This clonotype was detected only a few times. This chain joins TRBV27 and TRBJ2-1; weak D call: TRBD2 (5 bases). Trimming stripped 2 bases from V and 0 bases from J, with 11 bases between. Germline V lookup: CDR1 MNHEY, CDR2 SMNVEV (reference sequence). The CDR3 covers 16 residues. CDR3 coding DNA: TGTGCCAGCAGTTTAGGGGAGCCAATCTCCTACAATGAGCAGTTCTTC. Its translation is CASSLGEPISYNEQFF.

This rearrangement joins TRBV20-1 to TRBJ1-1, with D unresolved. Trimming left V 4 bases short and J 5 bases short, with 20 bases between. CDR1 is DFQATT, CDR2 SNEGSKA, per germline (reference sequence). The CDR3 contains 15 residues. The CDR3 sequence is CSAIGPATYWTEAFF. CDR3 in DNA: TGCAGTGCTATCGGACCAGCCACATATTGGACTGAAGCTTTCTTT.

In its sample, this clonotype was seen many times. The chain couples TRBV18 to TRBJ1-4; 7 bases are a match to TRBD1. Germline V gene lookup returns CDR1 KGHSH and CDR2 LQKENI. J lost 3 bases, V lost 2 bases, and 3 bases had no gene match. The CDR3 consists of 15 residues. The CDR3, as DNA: TGTGCCAGCTCACCAGCAGGACAGGCTAATGAAAAACTGTTTTTT. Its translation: CASSPAGQANEKLFF. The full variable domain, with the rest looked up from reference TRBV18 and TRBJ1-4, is NAGVMQNPRHLVRRRGQEARLRCSPMKGHSHVYWYRQLPEEGLKFMVYLQKENIIDESGMPKERFSAEFPKEGPSILRIQQVVRGDSAAYFCASSPAGQANEKLFFGSGTQLSVL.

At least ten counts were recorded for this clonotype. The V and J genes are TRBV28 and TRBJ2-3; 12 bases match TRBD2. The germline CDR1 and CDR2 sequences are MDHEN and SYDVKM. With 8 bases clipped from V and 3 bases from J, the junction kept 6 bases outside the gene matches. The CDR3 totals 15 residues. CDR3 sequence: CASGRLAGVTDTQYF. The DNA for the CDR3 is TGTGCCAGCGGGCGACTAGCGGGGGTTACAGATACGCAGTATTTT.

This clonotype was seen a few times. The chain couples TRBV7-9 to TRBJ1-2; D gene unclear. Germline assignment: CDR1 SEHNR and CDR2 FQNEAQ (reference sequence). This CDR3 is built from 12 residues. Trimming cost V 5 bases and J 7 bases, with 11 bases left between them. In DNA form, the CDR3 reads TGTGCCAGCAGCGAGGGTATTCCTGGCTACACCTTC. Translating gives CASSEGIPGYTF.

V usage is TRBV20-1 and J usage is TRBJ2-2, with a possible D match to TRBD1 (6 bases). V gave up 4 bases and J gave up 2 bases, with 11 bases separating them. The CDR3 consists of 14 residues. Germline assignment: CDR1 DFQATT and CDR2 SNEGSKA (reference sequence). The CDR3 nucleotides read TGCAGTGCTATCCGGGACAAAAACACCGGGGAGCTGTTTTTT. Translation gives CSAIRDKNTGELFF.

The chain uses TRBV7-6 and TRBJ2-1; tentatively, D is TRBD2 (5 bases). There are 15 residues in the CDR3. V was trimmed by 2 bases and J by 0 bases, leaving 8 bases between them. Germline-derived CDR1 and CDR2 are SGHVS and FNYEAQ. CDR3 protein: CASSLSGFSYNEQFF. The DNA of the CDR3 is TGTGCCAGCAGCTTATCGGGATTCTCCTACAATGAGCAGTTCTTC.

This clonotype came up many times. In DNA form, the CDR3 reads TGTGCCAGCAGTGTTGGAGATACGCAGTATTTT. This sequence encodes CASSVGDTQYF. The rearrangement links TRBV12-3 or TRBV12-4 to TRBJ2-3, with D uncertain. The CDR3 runs 11 residues. V was clipped by 5 bases and J by 5 bases, with 5 bases between them.

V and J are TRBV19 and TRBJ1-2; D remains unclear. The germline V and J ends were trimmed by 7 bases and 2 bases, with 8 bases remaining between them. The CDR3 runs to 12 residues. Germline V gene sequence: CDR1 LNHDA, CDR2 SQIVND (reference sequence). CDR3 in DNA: TGTGCCAGTAATGAAGGGAACTATGGCTACACCTTC. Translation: CASNEGNYGYTF.

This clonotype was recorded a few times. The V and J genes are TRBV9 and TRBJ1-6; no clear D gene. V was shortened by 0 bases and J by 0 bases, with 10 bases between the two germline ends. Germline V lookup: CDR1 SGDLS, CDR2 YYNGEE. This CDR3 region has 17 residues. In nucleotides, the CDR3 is TGTGCCAGCAGCGTAGGGGAGAAGAGCTCCTATAATTCACCCCTCCACTTT. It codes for CASSVGEKSSYNSPLHF.

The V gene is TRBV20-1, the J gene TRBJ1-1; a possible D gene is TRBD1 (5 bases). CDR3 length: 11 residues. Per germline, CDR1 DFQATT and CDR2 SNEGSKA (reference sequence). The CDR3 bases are TGCAGCGCTTTGTGGGGGACTGAAGCTTTCTTT. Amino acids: CSALWGTEAFF.

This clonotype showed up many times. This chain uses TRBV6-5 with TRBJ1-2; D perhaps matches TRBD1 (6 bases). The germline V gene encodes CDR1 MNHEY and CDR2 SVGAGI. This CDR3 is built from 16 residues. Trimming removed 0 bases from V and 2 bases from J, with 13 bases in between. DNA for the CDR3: TGTGCCAGCAGTTACTCGAATACAGGGCGCAACTATGGCTACACCTTC. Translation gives CASSYSNTGRNYGYTF.

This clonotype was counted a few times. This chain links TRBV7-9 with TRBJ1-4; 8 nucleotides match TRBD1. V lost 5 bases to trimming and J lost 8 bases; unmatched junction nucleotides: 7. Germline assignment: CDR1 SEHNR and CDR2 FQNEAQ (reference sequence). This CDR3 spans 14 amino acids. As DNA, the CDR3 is TGTGCCAGCAGCCCGACAGGGGCGGAGGAAAAACTGTTTTTT. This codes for CASSPTGAEEKLFF.

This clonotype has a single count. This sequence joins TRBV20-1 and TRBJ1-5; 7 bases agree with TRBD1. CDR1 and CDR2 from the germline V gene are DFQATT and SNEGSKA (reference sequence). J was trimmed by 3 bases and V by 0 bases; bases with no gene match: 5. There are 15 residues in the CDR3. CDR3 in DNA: TGCAGTGCTAGAGATCCCGGGACAGTCAATCAGCCCCAGCATTTT. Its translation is CSARDPGTVNQPQHF.

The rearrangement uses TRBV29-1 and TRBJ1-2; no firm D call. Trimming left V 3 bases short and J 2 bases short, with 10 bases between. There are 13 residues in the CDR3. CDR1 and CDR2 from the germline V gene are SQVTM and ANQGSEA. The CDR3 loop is CSVDGTENYGYTF. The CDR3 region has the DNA TGCAGCGTTGATGGAACTGAGAACTATGGCTACACCTTC.

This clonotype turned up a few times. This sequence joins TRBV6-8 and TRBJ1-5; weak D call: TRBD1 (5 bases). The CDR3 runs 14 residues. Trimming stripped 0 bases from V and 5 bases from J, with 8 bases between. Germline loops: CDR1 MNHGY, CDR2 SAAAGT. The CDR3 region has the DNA TGTGCCAGCAGTTACTCGCCAGGGTATCAGCCCCAGCATTTT. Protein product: CASSYSPGYQPQHF.

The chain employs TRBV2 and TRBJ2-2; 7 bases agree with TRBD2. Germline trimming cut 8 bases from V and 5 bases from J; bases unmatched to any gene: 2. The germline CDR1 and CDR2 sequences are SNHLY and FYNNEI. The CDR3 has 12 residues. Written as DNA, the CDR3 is TGTGCCAGCGGGGGGGAAACCGGGGAGCTGTTTTTT. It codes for CASGGETGELFF. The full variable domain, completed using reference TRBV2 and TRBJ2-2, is EPEVTQTPSHQVTQMGQEVILRCVPISNHLYFYWYRQILGQKVEFLVSFYNNEISEKSEIFDDQFSVERPDGSNFTLKIRSTKLEDSAMYFCASGGETGELFFGEGSRLTVL.

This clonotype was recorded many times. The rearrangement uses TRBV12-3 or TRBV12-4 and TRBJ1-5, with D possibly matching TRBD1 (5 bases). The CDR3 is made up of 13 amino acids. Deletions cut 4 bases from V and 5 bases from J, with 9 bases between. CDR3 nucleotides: TGTGCCAGCAGTTGGGGCAGTCATCAGCCCCAGCATTTT. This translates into CASSWGSHQPQHF.

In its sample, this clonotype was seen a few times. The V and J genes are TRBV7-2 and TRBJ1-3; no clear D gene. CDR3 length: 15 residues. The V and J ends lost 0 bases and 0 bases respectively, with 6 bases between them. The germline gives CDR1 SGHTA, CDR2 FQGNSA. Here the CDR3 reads CASSLARYSGNTIYF. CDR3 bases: TGTGCCAGCAGCTTAGCTCGATACTCTGGAAACACCATATATTTT.

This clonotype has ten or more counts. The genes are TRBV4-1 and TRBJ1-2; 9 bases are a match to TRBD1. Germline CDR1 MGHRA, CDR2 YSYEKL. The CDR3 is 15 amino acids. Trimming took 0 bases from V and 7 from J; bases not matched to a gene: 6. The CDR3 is CASSQDGTGLSGYTF. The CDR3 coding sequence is TGCGCCAGCAGCCAAGACGGGACAGGGTTAAGTGGCTACACCTTC.

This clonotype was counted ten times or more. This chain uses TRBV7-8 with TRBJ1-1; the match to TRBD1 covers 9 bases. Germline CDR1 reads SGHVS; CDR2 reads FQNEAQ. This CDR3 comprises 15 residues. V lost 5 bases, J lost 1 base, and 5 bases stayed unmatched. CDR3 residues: CASSATGGANTEAFF. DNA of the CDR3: TGTGCCAGCAGCGCTACAGGGGGCGCGAACACTGAAGCTTTCTTT. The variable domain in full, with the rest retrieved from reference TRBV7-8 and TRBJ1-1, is GAGVSQSPRYKVAKRGQDVALRCDPISGHVSLFWYQQALGQGPEFLTYFQNEAQLDKSGLPSDRFFAERPEGSVSTLKIQRTQQEDSAVYLCASSATGGANTEAFFGQGTRLTVV.

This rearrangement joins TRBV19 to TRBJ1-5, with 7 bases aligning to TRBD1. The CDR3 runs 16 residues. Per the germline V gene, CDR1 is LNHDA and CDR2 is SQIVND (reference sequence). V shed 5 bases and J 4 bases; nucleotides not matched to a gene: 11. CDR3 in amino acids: CASSFYSGTVNQPQHF. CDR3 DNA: TGTGCCAGTAGTTTCTACTCCGGGACAGTGAATCAGCCCCAGCATTTT.